The 32 T cell receptor beta chains in this list originate from one sample, sequenced in a study of shared clonotypes between healthy human individuals. Produced via immunoSEQ multiplex PCR; TCRdb's table is partial and in-frame only. The sample consists of around 2,000,000 clones, about 95% of them appearing once. Only CD45RO-negative cells positively selected for CCR7 counted as naive CD8 cells, so terminally differentiated effector memory CD45RA+ cells were excluded. The sample consisted of naive CD8+ T cells sorted from blood. Receptor source: a young man in good health.

In this sample, this clone turned up once. CDR3: CSVEDGGRTEAFF. Here the CDR3 DNA reads TGCAGCGTTGAAGACGGGGGGCGAACTGAAGCTTTCTTT. The genes are TRBV29-1 and TRBJ1-1; TRBD1 is a possible D gene (6 bases). The CDR3 runs to 13 residues. The germline CDR1 and CDR2 sequences are SQVTM and ANQGSEA. Between the trimmed V and J ends, which lost 0 bases and 5 bases, there was a span of 10 bases.

This clone was seen once. The chain couples TRBV27 to TRBJ1-2; perhaps TRBD1 as D (6 bases). The CDR3 length is 12 residues. V lost 3 bases and J 8 bases, leaving 10 bases between the germline ends. Germline V gene sequence: CDR1 MNHEY, CDR2 SMNVEV (reference sequence). The CDR3 here is CASSFVGGGYTF. The CDR3 region has the DNA TGTGCCAGCAGTTTTGTAGGGGGAGGCTACACCTTC.

This clone was counted once. This rearrangement joins TRBV27 to TRBJ2-1; perhaps D is TRBD1 or TRBD2 (6 bases each). The V end lost 6 bases, the J end lost 9 bases, and 21 bases lay between the germline ends. CDR1 and CDR2 (germline): MNHEY, SMNVEV (reference sequence). The CDR3 consists of 15 residues. The CDR3 bases are TGTGCCAGCAGCCTAGGAGGGGGAATTGGCCGTGAGCAGTTCTTC. It yields the protein CASSLGGGIGREQFF.

J is TRBJ2-1 and V is TRBV30; tentative D call: TRBD1 (6 bases). V lost 2 bases, J lost 3 bases, and 14 bases lay in between. The CDR3 contains 15 residues. The germline gives CDR1 GTSNPN, CDR2 SVGIG (reference sequence). The CDR3 sequence is CAWSLQGILYNEQFF. The CDR3 region has the DNA TGTGCCTGGAGTTTACAGGGTATCCTCTACAATGAGCAGTTCTTC.

V is TRBV10-3 and J is TRBJ1-2, with a weak D call TRBD1 (5 bases). The CDR3 has 15 residues. Germline loops: CDR1 ENHRY, CDR2 SYGVKD. Between the trimmed V and J ends, which lost 0 bases and 5 bases, there was a span of 13 bases. The DNA for the CDR3 is TGTGCCATCAGTGAGTCCGTCAGGGAGCTTTATGGCTACACCTTC. Its protein is CAISESVRELYGYTF.

This sequence joins TRBV6-1 and TRBJ1-1; D is ambiguous. V was trimmed by 5 bases and J by 2 bases, leaving 9 bases between them. CDR1 and CDR2 from the germline V gene are MNHNS and SASEGT. CDR3 length: 13 residues. Here the CDR3 DNA reads TGTGCCAGCAGTACGGGTAGAAACACTGAAGCTTTCTTT. This translates into CASSTGRNTEAFF.

This chain links TRBV2 with TRBJ2-5, with TRBD1 matching over 11 bases. After removal of 5 bases from V and 4 bases from J, the junction contained 9 bases not matched to a gene. This CDR3 spans 16 amino acids. Germline V gives CDR1 SNHLY, CDR2 FYNNEI. The CDR3: CASSPRDRGIGETQYF. The DNA for the CDR3 is TGTGCCAGCAGTCCGAGGGACAGGGGGATCGGAGAGACCCAGTACTTC. Full variable domain (outside the CDR3, taken from reference TRBV2 and TRBJ2-5): EPEVTQTPSHQVTQMGQEVILRCVPISNHLYFYWYRQILGQKVEFLVSFYNNEISEKSEIFDDQFSVERPDGSNFTLKIRSTKLEDSAMYFCASSPRDRGIGETQYFGPGTRLLVL.

The V gene is TRBV2, the J gene TRBJ1-6; 7 nucleotides align to TRBD1. Germline assignment: CDR1 SNHLY and CDR2 FYNNEI. Trimming removed 8 bases from V and 5 bases from J; junction bases left unmatched: 6. There are 14 residues in the CDR3. In DNA form, the CDR3 reads TGTGCCAGCTTTAGGGACAGTAATAATTCACCCCTCCACTTT. Translated: CASFRDSNNSPLHF.

This chain uses TRBV7-6 with TRBJ2-1; TRBD2 is a possible D gene (5 bases). CDR1 SGHVS and CDR2 FNYEAQ come from the germline V gene. Trimming removed 1 base from V and 9 bases from J, with 7 bases in between. The length of the CDR3 is 12 residues. For the CDR3, the DNA is TGTGCCAGCAGCTTAGGCGAGGGTGAGCAGTTCTTC. It codes for CASSLGEGEQFF.

The chain has TRBV5-6 and TRBJ2-7; 10 bases align to TRBD1. Germline trimming cut 4 bases from V and 2 bases from J; bases unmatched to any gene: 12. Per the germline V gene, CDR1 is SGHDT and CDR2 is YYEEEE. The CDR3 extends over 17 amino acids. The CDR3 DNA reads as TGTGCCAGCAGCGGCGGCCGGGACAGGGGTACGACCTACGAGCAGTACTTC. The encoded protein is CASSGGRDRGTTYEQYF.

This clone has only one observation. This chain joins TRBV6-6 and TRBJ2-1, with D maybe TRBD2 (6 bases). Germline CDR1 is MNHNY and CDR2 is SVGAGI (reference sequence). CDR3 length: 13 amino acids. Trimming pared 6 bases from V and 10 bases from J, leaving 16 bases between. The CDR3: CASSHTSRGEQFF. CDR3 nucleotide sequence: TGTGCCAGCAGCCACACCTCCCGGGGGGAGCAGTTCTTC.

J is TRBJ2-2 and V is TRBV7-9; 11 nucleotides match TRBD2. The CDR3 spans 16 residues. Germline V gene sequence: CDR1 SEHNR, CDR2 FQNEAQ (reference sequence). V gave up 8 bases and J gave up 0 bases; unmatched junction bases: 5. The CDR3 coding sequence is TGTGCCAGCCGGACTAGCGGGTTAACGAACACCGGGGAGCTGTTTTTT. Translated: CASRTSGLTNTGELFF.

The CDR3 DNA follows: TGTGCCAGCAGCTTAGGCCCCGGGACAGACTACAATGAGCAGTTCTTC. It is translated as CASSLGPGTDYNEQFF. This chain joins TRBV13 and TRBJ2-1; 7 bases agree with TRBD1. The germline V gene encodes CDR1 PRHDT and CDR2 FYEKMQ (reference sequence). The CDR3 is 16 residues long. V lost 0 bases to trimming and J lost 3 bases; unmatched junction nucleotides: 5.

The chain recombines TRBV6-5 with TRBJ2-7; 10 bases fit TRBD2. In germline, CDR1 is MNHEY, CDR2 SVGAGI. The J segment lost 6 bases and the V segment lost 0 bases, leaving 5 bases of the junction unmatched. CDR3 length: 15 residues. This CDR3 is CASSYSSGRVGEQYF. The DNA for the CDR3 is TGTGCCAGCAGTTACTCAAGCGGGAGGGTCGGCGAGCAGTACTTC.

This clone appeared a single time. This chain's CDR3 is CASSSPTTQYF. For the CDR3, the DNA is TGTGCCAGCAGCTCACCGACTACCCAGTACTTC. The chain has TRBV7-9 and TRBJ2-5; D remains ambiguous. The CDR3 has 11 residues. The V and J ends lost 4 bases and 8 bases respectively, with 8 bases between them. CDR1 is SEHNR and CDR2 is FQNEAQ in the germline V gene (reference sequence).

The V gene is TRBV5-1, the J gene TRBJ2-3, with 7 bases lining up with TRBD1. The CDR3 consists of 18 residues. CDR1 is SGHRS, CDR2 YFSETQ, per germline. V trimming: 0 bases; J trimming: 0 bases; junction bases outside the gene matches: 10. CDR3: CASSLVPGTEFSTDTQYF. The CDR3 region has the DNA TGCGCCAGCAGCTTGGTACCCGGGACAGAGTTCAGCACAGATACGCAGTATTTT.

The rearrangement uses TRBV30 and TRBJ1-4; 7 bases match TRBD1. V shed 1 base and J 6 bases; nucleotides not matched to a gene: 5. This CDR3 region has 14 residues. The germline V gene encodes CDR1 GTSNPN and CDR2 SVGIG (reference sequence). The CDR3 region is CAWSATGVHEKLFF. In DNA, the CDR3 is TGTGCCTGGAGTGCAACAGGGGTGCATGAAAAACTGTTTTTT. The full variable domain, rest sourced from reference TRBV30 and TRBJ1-4, is SQTIHQWPATLVQPVGSPLSLECTVEGTSNPNLYWYRQAAGRGLQLLFYSVGIGQISSEVPQNLSASRPQDRQFILSSKKLLLSDSGFYLCAWSATGVHEKLFFGSGTQLSVL.

The J gene is TRBJ1-2, the V gene TRBV30; possibly TRBD1 for D (6 bases). This CDR3 has 14 residues. CDR1 GTSNPN and CDR2 SVGIG come from the germline V gene (reference sequence). Between the trimmed V and J ends, which lost 2 bases and 7 bases, there was a span of 17 bases. The CDR3 DNA follows: TGTGCCTGGAGTACCCCCGGGACATCGACTGGCTACACCTTC. Encoded protein: CAWSTPGTSTGYTF.

V is TRBV5-4 and J is TRBJ2-7, with 7 nucleotides matching TRBD1. The ends lost 2 bases at V and 6 bases at J; junction bases unmatched: 5. Germline CDR1 reads SGHNT; CDR2 reads YYREEE (reference sequence). The CDR3 contains 13 residues. The CDR3: CASSLNRGPEQYF. The CDR3 DNA reads TGTGCCAGCAGCTTAAACAGGGGCCCCGAGCAGTACTTC. Full variable domain (outside the CDR3, taken from reference TRBV5-4 and TRBJ2-7): ETGVTQSPTHLIKTRGQQVTLRCSSQSGHNTVSWYQQALGQGPQFIFQYYREEENGRGNFPPRFSGLQFPNYSSELNVNALELDDSALYLCASSLNRGPEQYFGPGTRLTVT.

The chain has TRBV7-9 and TRBJ2-3; TRBD2 matches 8 bases. With 1 base clipped from V and 5 bases from J, the junction kept 5 bases outside the gene matches. CDR1 is SEHNR, CDR2 FQNEAQ, per germline (reference sequence). The CDR3 totals 15 residues. The CDR3 loop is CASSLVSGNRDTQYF. CDR3 DNA: TGTGCCAGCAGCTTAGTTAGCGGGAACAGAGATACGCAGTATTTT. Variable domain in full (rest from reference TRBV7-9 and TRBJ2-3): DTGVSQNPRHKITKRGQNVTFRCDPISEHNRLYWYRQTLGQGPEFLTYFQNEAQLEKSRLLSDRFSAERPKGSFSTLEIQRTEQGDSAMYLCASSLVSGNRDTQYFGPGTRLTVL.

This clone was seen once. The chain employs TRBV7-3 and TRBJ2-1, with 7 bases that match TRBD1. V was pared by 3 bases and J by 6 bases, with 8 bases of the junction left unmatched. There are 15 residues in the CDR3. Germline V gene data show CDR1 as SGHTA and CDR2 as FQGTGA. The CDR3 DNA follows: TGTGCCAGCAGCTTTCTACAGGGGATAGGCAATGAGCAGTTCTTC. Translated, it gives CASSFLQGIGNEQFF.

The V gene is TRBV7-6, the J gene TRBJ2-7, with D possibly matching TRBD1 (7 bases). The CDR3 has 16 amino acids. Between the trimmed V and J ends, which lost 4 bases and 3 bases, there was a span of 19 bases. From germline, CDR1 is SGHVS and CDR2 FNYEAQ. The CDR3 is CASSSVATGRFYEQYF. CDR3 sequence (DNA): TGTGCCAGCAGCTCTGTAGCGACAGGGAGGTTCTACGAGCAGTACTTC.

Comment on this clone: Other DNA sequences within the sample encode an identical CDR3. The J gene is TRBJ2-3, the V gene TRBV9; no clear D gene. CDR1 is SGDLS and CDR2 is YYNGEE in the germline V gene. CDR3 length equals 11 residues. The germline V and J ends were trimmed by 3 bases and 5 bases, with 4 bases remaining between them. The CDR3 coding sequence is TGTGCCAGCAGCGCCTTAGATACGCAGTATTTT. This codes for CASSALDTQYF.

The rearrangement joins TRBV7-9 to TRBJ2-1; TRBD2 matches at 9 bases. The germline gives CDR1 SEHNR, CDR2 FQNEAQ (reference sequence). The CDR3 has 16 amino acids. Losses at the gene ends were 2 bases for V and 2 bases for J; bases not matched to a gene: 4. In DNA form, the CDR3 reads TGTGCCAGCAGCTTATCTAGCGGGGTGACCTACAATGAGCAGTTCTTC. Its protein product is CASSLSSGVTYNEQFF. Full variable domain (outside the CDR3, taken from reference TRBV7-9 and TRBJ2-1): DTGVSQNPRHKITKRGQNVTFRCDPISEHNRLYWYRQTLGQGPEFLTYFQNEAQLEKSRLLSDRFSAERPKGSFSTLEIQRTEQGDSAMYLCASSLSSGVTYNEQFFGPGTRLTVL.

The chain links TRBV7-6 to TRBJ1-2, with D maybe TRBD1 (6 bases). The CDR3 extends over 16 amino acids. Germline V gives CDR1 SGHVS, CDR2 FNYEAQ. With 6 bases removed from V and 4 bases from J, the gap between germline ends came to 21 bases. Here the CDR3 DNA reads TGTGCCAGCAGTCAATACAGGGCCTCTACAATCTATGGCTACACCTTC. It specifies CASSQYRASTIYGYTF.

This chain uses TRBV25-1 with TRBJ1-1; no clear D gene. Between the trimmed V and J ends, which lost 6 bases and 0 bases, there was a span of 5 bases. The CDR3 contains 12 residues. Germline CDR1 and CDR2: MGHDK and SYGVNS. CDR3 DNA: TGTGCCAGCAGGACCCTGAACACTGAAGCTTTCTTT. Protein sequence: CASRTLNTEAFF.

The V call is TRBV6-5, the J call TRBJ1-6, with a possible D match to TRBD1 (6 bases). The germline V gene has CDR1 MNHEY and CDR2 SVGAGI. The CDR3 is 12 amino acids. V was cut by 6 bases and J by 16 bases, with 16 bases left in between. CDR3 region: CASSPTGLLLHF. In nucleotides, the CDR3 is TGTGCCAGCAGCCCTACAGGGCTCCTGCTCCACTTT.

This chain connects TRBV10-2 to TRBJ2-1, with D hard to call. The CDR3 has 17 residues. Germline V gene lookup returns CDR1 WSHSY and CDR2 SAAADI. V was cut by 4 bases and J by 5 bases, with 21 bases left in between. In DNA form, the CDR3 reads TGCGCCAGCAGTGGGTCGAGTGCTGGATACAGCCACAATGAGCAGTTCTTC. Encoded protein: CASSGSSAGYSHNEQFF.

The chain uses TRBV6-6 and TRBJ2-5, with a possible D match to TRBD2 (6 bases). The CDR3 has 15 residues. Germline values: CDR1 MNHNY, CDR2 SVGAGI (reference sequence). V lost 3 bases and J lost 0, with 11 bases in between. In DNA form, the CDR3 reads TGTGCCAGCAGTTATACGGGAGTGGACCAAGAGACCCAGTACTTC. As protein: CASSYTGVDQETQYF.

This clone was counted only a few times. The chain recombines TRBV28 with TRBJ2-7, with a possible D match to TRBD2 (5 bases). Between the trimmed V and J ends, which lost 1 base and 3 bases, there was a span of 16 bases. The CDR3 covers 16 residues. Germline lookup yields CDR1 MDHEN and CDR2 SYDVKM. CDR3 region: CASSLFQTNGLYEQYF. CDR3 in DNA: TGTGCCAGCAGTTTATTCCAGACTAATGGGCTCTACGAGCAGTACTTC.

Concerning this clone: Other DNA sequences in this specimen translate into the identical CDR3. The genes are TRBV7-9 and TRBJ2-7, with D uncertain. CDR1 SEHNR and CDR2 FQNEAQ come from the germline V gene (reference sequence). Trimming removed 5 bases at V and 0 bases at J, with 5 bases between. The CDR3 has 12 amino acids. CDR3 DNA: TGTGCCAGCAGCGGTAGCTCCTACGAGCAGTACTTC. Protein: CASSGSSYEQYF.

The CDR3 DNA reads TGTGCCAGCAGTTTAACCCCGGGGTCCTACGAGCAGTACTTC. It encodes CASSLTPGSYEQYF. This chain joins TRBV28 and TRBJ2-7, with D tentatively TRBD2 (5 bases). Trimming stripped 2 bases from V and 1 base from J, with 9 bases between. This CDR3 region has 14 residues. In germline, CDR1 is MDHEN, CDR2 SYDVKM.